Presented here are 2 T cell receptor beta chains from one specimen sequenced in a study of blood T cell repertoires in COVID-19. The method was immunoSEQ multiplex PCR; TCRdb's version includes in-frame clones alone and lacks a portion of them. The data show 30,000 to 40,000 clones, with over 80% seen just once and around 5% held by the top ten. The specimen sequenced was peripheral blood. Every receptor here comes from a man aged 45 to 65 with active COVID-19.

V and J are TRBV16 and TRBJ1-3, with 9 bases matching TRBD1. Germline V gene sequence: CDR1 KGHSY, CDR2 FQNENV. The CDR3 has 15 amino acids. J gave up 5 bases and V 2 bases, and 4 bases lay outside the gene matches. CDR3 region: CASSQRGTGRNTIYF. Here the CDR3 DNA reads TGTGCCAGCAGCCAACGAGGGACAGGGAGAAACACCATATATTTT.

The chain uses TRBV19 and TRBJ2-2, with 7 positions matching TRBD1. The CDR3 spans 13 residues. V lost 8 bases to trimming and J lost 6 bases; unmatched junction nucleotides: 6. The germline gives CDR1 LNHDA, CDR2 SQIVND (reference sequence). DNA for the CDR3: TGTGCCAGTCATAGGACAGGAGCCGGGGAGCTGTTTTTT. Translating gives CASHRTGAGELFF.